The text below deals with one T cell receptor (beta chain). Its antigen remains unidentified. Base-call qualities are not available, and no considerably larger clone is one nucleotide away. The data originate from a study of CD8+CD57+ T cells in acquired aplastic anemia (dated by TCRdb to between 2018 and 2020). For the study in its entirety: A mean of about 3 ug of DNA, ranging from roughly 0.19 to 27.4 ug, was extracted from sorted CD4+ and CD8+ cells. A CD8+CD57+ expansion meant a frequency higher than the mean frequency seen in healthy subjects.

Genomic DNA was used as template for profiling of TCR beta VDJ combinations and CDR3 sequences. An Illumina HiSeq 2000 was used for TCR repertoire sequencing. The authors' pipeline ran thus. TRBV/TRBJ rearrangement plots, CDR3 size and DJ length profiles, and Simpson's diversity index were used to evaluate the repertoires. The most abundant DNA sequence in the deep sequencing data was defined as the immunodominant clone. CDR3 amino acid sequences were screened for sharing across subjects and compared with published repertoires and the VDJdb database. TCRdb trimmed public reads at Q25 via fastp, called clones via MiXCR and kept in-frame beta chains. Entries are consolidated by CDR3 protein sequence, retaining the most common genes and DNA. TCRdb's processing, not the authors', yielded these V and J calls. The sample table holds under 500,000 distinct CDR3 sequences, of which approximately 32% were seen once. Of the sample, roughly 0.89% falls within the top ten clones.

Flow cytometry had shown CD8+CD57+ cell expansion in the patients selected for sequencing. All patients had severe acquired aplastic anemia diagnosed by International Study of Aplastic Anemia and Agranulocytosis and Camitta criteria. No patient had received any therapy when blood was sampled. The study deep-sequenced TCR repertoires of sorted CD4+ and CD8+ blood T cells from severe aplastic anemia patients and healthy subjects. Patients were enrolled in the USA under clinicaltrials.gov protocols 00001620, 01623167, 00001397, 00071045, 00081523 and 00961064. Ficoll-Paque density gradient centrifugation was used to isolate peripheral blood mononuclear cells. Before DNA was extracted, CD4+ and CD8+ T cells were sorted using either FACS or magnetic beads. What the authors observed across the whole study: No significant difference in CD8+ Simpson's diversity was found between patients and healthy controls (P=0.060). Around 30 CD8+ CDR3 sequences were found to be shared between patients and controls, but these sequences appeared to be highly expressed in patients and within the immunodominant clones of the patients.

This TCR was sampled from a human donor with aplastic anemia. The sequenced sample consisted of sorted CD4+, CD8+, or CD8+CD57+ T cells (not recorded which) from PBMCs.

The DNA sequence is TGTGCCAGCTCACCATTCACCCGCCCAGCTGAGCAGTTCTTC. This sequence encodes CASSPFTRPAEQFF. The V and J segments used are TRBV2 and TRBJ2-1, with the D gene too uncertain to name. CDR1 and CDR2, looked up from the germline V gene, are SNHLY and FYNNEI. The CDR3, cysteine through phenylalanine, is 14 amino acids long. Only CDR3 DNA is held: 42 bases, read in frame from base 1. V is shortened by 8 bases, J by 9 bases, and the region joining them spans 20 bases.